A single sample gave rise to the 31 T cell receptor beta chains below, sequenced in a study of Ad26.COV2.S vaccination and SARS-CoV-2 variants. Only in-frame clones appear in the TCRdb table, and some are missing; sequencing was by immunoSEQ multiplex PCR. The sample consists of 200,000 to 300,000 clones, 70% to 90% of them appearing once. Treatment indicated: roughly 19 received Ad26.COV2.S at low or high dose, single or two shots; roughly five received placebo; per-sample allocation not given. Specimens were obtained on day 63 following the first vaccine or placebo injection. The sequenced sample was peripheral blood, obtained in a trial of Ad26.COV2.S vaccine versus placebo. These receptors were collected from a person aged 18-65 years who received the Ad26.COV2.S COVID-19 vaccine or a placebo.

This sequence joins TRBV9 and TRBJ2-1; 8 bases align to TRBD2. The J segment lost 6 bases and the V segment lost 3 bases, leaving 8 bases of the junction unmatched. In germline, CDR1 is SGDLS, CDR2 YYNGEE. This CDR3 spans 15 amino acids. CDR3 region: CASSGAGTSVNEQFF. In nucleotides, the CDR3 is TGTGCCAGCAGCGGAGCCGGGACTAGTGTCAATGAGCAGTTCTTC.

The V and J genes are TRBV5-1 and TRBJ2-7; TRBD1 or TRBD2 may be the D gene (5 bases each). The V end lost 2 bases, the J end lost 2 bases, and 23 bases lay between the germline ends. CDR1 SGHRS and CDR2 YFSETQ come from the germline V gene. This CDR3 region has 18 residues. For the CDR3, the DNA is TGCGCCAGCAGCTTCTCTACCTCTCCCGGGACGGGAACCTACGAGCAGTACTTC. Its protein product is CASSFSTSPGTGTYEQYF.

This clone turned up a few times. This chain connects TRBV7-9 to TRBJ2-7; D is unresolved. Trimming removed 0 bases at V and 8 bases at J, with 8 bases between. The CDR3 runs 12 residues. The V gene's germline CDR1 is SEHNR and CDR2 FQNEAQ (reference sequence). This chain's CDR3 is CASSLADGKQYF. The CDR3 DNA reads TGTGCCAGCAGCTTAGCGGACGGCAAGCAGTACTTC.

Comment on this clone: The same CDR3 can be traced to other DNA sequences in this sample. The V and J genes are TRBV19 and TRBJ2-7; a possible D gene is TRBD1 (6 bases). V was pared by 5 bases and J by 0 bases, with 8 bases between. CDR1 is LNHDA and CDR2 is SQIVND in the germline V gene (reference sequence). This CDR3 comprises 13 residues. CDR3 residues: CASSEGGSYEQYF. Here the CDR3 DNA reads TGTGCCAGTAGTGAAGGGGGCTCCTACGAGCAGTACTTC.

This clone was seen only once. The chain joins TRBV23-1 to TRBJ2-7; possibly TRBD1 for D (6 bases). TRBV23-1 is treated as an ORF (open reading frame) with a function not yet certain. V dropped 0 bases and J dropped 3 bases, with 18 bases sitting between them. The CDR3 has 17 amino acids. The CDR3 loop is CASSQSPHGTPHYEQYF. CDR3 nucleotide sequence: TGCGCCAGCAGTCAATCCCCTCACGGGACACCACACTACGAGCAGTACTTC.

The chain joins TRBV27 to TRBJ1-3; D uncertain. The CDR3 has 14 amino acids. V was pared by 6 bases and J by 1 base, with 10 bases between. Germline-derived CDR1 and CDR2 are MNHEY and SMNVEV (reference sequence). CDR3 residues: CASRKQGSGNTIYF. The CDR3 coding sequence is TGTGCCAGCAGAAAACAAGGTTCTGGAAACACCATATATTTT.

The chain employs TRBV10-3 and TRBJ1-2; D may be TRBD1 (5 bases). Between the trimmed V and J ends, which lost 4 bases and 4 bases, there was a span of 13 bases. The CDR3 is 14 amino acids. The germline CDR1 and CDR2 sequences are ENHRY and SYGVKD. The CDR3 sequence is CAISGGTASYGYTF. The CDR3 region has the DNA TGTGCCATCAGTGGGGGGACGGCCTCCTATGGCTACACCTTC.

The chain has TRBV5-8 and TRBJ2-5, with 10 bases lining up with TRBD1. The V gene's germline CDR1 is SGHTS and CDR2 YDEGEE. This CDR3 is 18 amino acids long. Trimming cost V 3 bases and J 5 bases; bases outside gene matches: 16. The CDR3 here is CASSSQTGGFFFLETQYF. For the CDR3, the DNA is TGTGCCAGCAGCTCACAGACAGGGGGCTTTTTCTTTCTTGAGACCCAGTACTTC.

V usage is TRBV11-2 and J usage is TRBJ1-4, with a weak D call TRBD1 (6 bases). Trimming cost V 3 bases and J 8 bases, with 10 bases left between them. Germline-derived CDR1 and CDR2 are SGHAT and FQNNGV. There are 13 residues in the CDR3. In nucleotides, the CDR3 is TGTGCCAGCAGCTTCAGGGGAAGCGAAAAACTGTTTTTT. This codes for CASSFRGSEKLFF. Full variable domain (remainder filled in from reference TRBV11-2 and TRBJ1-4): EAGVAQSPRYKIIEKRQSVAFWCNPISGHATLYWYQQILGQGPKLLIQFQNNGVVDDSQLPKDRFSAERLKGVDSTLKIQPAKLEDSAVYLCASSFRGSEKLFFGSGTQLSVL.

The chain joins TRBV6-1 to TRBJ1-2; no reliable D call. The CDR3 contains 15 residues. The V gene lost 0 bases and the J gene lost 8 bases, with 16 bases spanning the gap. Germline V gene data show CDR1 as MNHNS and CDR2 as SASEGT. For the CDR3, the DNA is TGTGCCAGCAGTGAAGCGGGAGTCGTGTGGCTGGGCTACACCTTC. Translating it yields CASSEAGVVWLGYTF.

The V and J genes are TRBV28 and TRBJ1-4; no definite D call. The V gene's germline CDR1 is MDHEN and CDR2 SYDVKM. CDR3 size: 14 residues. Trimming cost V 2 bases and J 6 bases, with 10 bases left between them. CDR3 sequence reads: CASSLVGSDEKLFF. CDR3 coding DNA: TGTGCCAGCAGTTTAGTTGGGAGTGATGAAAAACTGTTTTTT. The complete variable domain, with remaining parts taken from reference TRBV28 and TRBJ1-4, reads DVKVTQSSRYLVKRTGEKVFLECVQDMDHENMFWYRQDPGLGLRLIYFSYDVKMKEKGDIPEGYSVSREKKERFSLILESASTNQTSMYLCASSLVGSDEKLFFGSGTQLSVL.

CDR3 sequence (DNA): TGTGCCAGCAGCCAAGGAGAGACCCAGTACTTC. This encodes CASSQGETQYF. The V and J genes are TRBV3-1 (or the pseudogene TRBV3-2) and TRBJ2-5, with unresolved D. The germline gives CDR1 LGHDT, CDR2 YNNKEL (reference sequence). The CDR3 is 11 residues long. V shed 1 base and J shed 4 bases, with 1 base lying between them.

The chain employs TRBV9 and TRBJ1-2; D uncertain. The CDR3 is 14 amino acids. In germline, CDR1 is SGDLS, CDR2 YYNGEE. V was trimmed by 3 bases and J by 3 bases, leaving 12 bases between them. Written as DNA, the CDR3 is TGTGCCAGCAGCGAGGAAGGGTTTCACTATGGCTACACCTTC. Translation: CASSEEGFHYGYTF.

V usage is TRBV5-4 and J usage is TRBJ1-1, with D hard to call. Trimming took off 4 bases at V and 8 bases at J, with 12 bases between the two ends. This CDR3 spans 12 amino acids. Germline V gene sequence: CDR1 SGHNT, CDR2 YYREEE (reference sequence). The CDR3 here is CASSPGGTEAFF. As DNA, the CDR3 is TGTGCCAGCAGCCCTGGAGGAACCGAAGCTTTCTTT.

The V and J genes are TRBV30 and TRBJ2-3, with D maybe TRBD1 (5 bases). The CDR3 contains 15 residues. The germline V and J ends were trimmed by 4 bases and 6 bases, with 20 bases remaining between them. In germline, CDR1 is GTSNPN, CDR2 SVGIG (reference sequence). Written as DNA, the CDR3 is TGTGCCTGGACCCAGGGTACTCTCCATGGGGATACGCAGTATTTT. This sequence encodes CAWTQGTLHGDTQYF.

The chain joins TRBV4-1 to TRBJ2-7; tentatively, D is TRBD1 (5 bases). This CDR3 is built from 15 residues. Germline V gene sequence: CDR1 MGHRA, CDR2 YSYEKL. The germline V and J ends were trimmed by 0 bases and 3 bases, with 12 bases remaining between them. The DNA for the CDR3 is TGCGCCAGCAGCCAAGACTTCGCGGACAACTACGAGCAGTACTTC. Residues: CASSQDFADNYEQYF.

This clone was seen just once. The CDR3 sequence is CASSLEAHQPQHF. DNA for the CDR3: TGTGCCAGCTCACTGGAGGCTCATCAGCCCCAGCATTTT. The chain couples TRBV18 to TRBJ1-5; D not certain. The germline V and J ends were trimmed by 4 bases and 5 bases, with 9 bases remaining between them. Looked up from germline, CDR1 is KGHSH and CDR2 is LQKENI. There are 13 residues in the CDR3.

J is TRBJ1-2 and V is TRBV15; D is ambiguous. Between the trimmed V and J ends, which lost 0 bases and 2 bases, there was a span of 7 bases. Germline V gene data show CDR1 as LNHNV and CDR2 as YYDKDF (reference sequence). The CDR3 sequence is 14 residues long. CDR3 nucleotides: TGTGCCACCAGCAGAGATGCGGTCAACTATGGCTACACCTTC. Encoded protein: CATSRDAVNYGYTF.

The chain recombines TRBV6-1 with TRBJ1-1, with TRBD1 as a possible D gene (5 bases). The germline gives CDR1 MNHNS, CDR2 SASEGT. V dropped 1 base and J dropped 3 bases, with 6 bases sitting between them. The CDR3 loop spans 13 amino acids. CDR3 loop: CASSEDRYTEAFF. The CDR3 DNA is TGTGCCAGCAGTGAAGACAGGTACACTGAAGCTTTCTTT.

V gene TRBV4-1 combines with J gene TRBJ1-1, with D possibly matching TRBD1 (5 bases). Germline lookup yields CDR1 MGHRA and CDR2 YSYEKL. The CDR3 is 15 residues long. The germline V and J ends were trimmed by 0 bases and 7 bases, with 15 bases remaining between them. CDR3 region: CASSQEGPQLLEAFF. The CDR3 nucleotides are TGCGCCAGCAGCCAAGAGGGGCCGCAATTGCTTGAAGCTTTCTTT.

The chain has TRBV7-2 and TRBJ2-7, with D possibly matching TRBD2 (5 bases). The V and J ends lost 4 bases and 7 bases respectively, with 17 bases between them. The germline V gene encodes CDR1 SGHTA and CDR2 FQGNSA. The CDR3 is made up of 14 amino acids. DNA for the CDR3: TGTGCCAGCAGCTCAGGAGGAGTTTCGGGAGAGCAGTACTTC. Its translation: CASSSGGVSGEQYF.

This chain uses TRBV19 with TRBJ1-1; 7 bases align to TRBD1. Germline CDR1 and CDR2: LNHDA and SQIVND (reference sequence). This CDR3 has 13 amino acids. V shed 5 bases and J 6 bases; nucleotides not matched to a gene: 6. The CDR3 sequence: CASSWRGQAEAFF. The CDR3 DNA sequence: TGTGCCAGTAGTTGGAGGGGGCAAGCTGAAGCTTTCTTT.

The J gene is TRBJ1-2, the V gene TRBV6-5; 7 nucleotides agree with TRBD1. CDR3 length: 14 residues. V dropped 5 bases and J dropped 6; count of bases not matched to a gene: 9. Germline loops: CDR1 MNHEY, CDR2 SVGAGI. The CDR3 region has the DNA TGTGCCAGCAGTCGGGACAGTGTGAAGGATGGCTACACCTTC. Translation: CASSRDSVKDGYTF.

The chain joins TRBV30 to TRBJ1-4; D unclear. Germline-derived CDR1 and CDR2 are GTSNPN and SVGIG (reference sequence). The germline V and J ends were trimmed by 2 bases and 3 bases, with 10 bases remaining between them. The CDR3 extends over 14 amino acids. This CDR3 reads CAWSIWGPNEKLFF. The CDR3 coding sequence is TGTGCCTGGAGTATCTGGGGTCCTAATGAAAAACTGTTTTTT.

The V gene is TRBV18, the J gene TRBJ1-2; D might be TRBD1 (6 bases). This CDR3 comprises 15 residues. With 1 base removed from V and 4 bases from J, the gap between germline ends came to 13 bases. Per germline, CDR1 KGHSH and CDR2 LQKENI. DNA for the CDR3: TGTGCCAGCTCACCACTCGGACAGACATTCTATGGCTACACCTTC. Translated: CASSPLGQTFYGYTF. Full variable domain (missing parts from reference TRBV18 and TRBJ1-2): NAGVMQNPRHLVRRRGQEARLRCSPMKGHSHVYWYRQLPEEGLKFMVYLQKENIIDESGMPKERFSAEFPKEGPSILRIQQVVRGDSAAYFCASSPLGQTFYGYTFGSGTRLTVV.

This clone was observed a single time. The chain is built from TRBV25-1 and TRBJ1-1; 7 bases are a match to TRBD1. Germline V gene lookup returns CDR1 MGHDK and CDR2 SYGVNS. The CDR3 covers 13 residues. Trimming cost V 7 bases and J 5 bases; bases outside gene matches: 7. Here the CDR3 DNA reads TGTGCCAGCACGTTAGGGGGCAGAACTGAAGCTTTCTTT. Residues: CASTLGGRTEAFF.

The CDR3 region has the DNA TGTGCCAGCAGCCGGGTTCGGGAGAACACTGAAGCTTTCTTT. Its protein product is CASSRVRENTEAFF. This chain connects TRBV7-9 to TRBJ1-1; no firm D call. CDR1 and CDR2 (germline): SEHNR, FQNEAQ (reference sequence). The ends were cut back, 5 bases at V and 1 base at J, with 11 bases in the middle. This CDR3 has 14 residues.

The CDR3 bases are TGTGCCAGCAGCTCCGGACAGGGCTATGGCTACACCTTC. It is translated as CASSSGQGYGYTF. V gene TRBV5-4 combines with J gene TRBJ1-2; 8 nucleotides match TRBD1. From germline, CDR1 is SGHNT and CDR2 YYREEE (reference sequence). This CDR3 comprises 13 residues. Trimming took 3 bases from V and 4 from J; bases not matched to a gene: 2. The full variable domain, in which reference TRBV5-4 and TRBJ1-2 provide the parts outside the CDR3, is ETGVTQSPTHLIKTRGQQVTLRCSSQSGHNTVSWYQQALGQGPQFIFQYYREEENGRGNFPPRFSGLQFPNYSSELNVNALELDDSALYLCASSSGQGYGYTFGSGTRLTVV.

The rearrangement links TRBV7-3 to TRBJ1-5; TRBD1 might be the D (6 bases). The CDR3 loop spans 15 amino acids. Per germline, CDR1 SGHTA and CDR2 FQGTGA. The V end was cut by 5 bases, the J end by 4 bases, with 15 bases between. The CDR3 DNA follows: TGTGCCAGCAGCCCTGCACCACAGGGTAATCAGCCCCAGCATTTT. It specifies CASSPAPQGNQPQHF.

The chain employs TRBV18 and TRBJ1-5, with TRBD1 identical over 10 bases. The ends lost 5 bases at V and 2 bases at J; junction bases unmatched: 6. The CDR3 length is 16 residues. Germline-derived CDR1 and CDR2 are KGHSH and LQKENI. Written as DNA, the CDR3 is TGTGCCAGCTCAAGAGACAGGGGGCCAGGCAATCAGCCCCAGCATTTT. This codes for CASSRDRGPGNQPQHF. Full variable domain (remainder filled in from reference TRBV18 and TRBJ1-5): NAGVMQNPRHLVRRRGQEARLRCSPMKGHSHVYWYRQLPEEGLKFMVYLQKENIIDESGMPKERFSAEFPKEGPSILRIQQVVRGDSAAYFCASSRDRGPGNQPQHFGDGTRLSIL.

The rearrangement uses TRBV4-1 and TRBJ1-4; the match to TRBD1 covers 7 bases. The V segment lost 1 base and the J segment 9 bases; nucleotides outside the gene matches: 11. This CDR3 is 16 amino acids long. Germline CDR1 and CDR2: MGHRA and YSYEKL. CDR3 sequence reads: CASSQAPTGVVKKLFF. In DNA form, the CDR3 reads TGCGCCAGCAGCCAAGCACCCACAGGGGTTGTTAAAAAACTGTTTTTT.